This record covers a single TCR beta chain. PCR was performed using 60 Vbeta and 13 Jbeta primers. Profiled with immunoSEQ multiplex PCR; TCRdb holds only in-frame clones, not every one. The sample lists some 150,000 clones, less than 85% occurring once. Germline V gene lookup returns CDR1 MDHEN and CDR2 SYDVKM. This CDR3 is built from 14 residues. J lost 6 bases, V lost 2 bases, and 6 bases had no gene match. The data derive from a study of cytomegalovirus exposure and HLA in healthy donors. The sequenced sample was PBMCs. The chain recombines TRBV28 with TRBJ2-7, with TRBD1 matching 8 bases. This TCR came from a woman aged 60-75 years in good health and CMV-seropositive. CDR3 nucleotides: TGTGCCAGCAGTTTAGGGACAGGCCTCTTCGAGCAGTACTTC. Protein product: CASSLGTGLFEQYF.